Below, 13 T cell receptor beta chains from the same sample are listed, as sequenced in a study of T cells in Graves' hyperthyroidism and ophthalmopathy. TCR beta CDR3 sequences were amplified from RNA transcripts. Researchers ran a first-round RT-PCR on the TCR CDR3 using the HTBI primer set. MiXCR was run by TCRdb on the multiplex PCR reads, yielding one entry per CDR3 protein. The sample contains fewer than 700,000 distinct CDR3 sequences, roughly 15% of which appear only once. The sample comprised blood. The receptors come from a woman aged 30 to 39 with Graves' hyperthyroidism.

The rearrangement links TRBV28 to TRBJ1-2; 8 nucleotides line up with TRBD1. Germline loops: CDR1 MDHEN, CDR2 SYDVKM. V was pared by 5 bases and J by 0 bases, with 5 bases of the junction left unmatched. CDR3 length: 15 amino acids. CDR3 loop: CASSGQTGANYGYTF. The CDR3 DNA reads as TGTGCCAGCAGTGGACAGACAGGGGCTAACTATGGCTACACCTTC.

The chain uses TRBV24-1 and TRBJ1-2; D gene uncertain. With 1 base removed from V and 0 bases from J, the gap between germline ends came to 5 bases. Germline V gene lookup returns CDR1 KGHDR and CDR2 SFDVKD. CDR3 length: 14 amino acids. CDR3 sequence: CATSDFSANYGYTF. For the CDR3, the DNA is TGTGCCACCAGTGATTTTTCGGCTAACTATGGCTACACCTTC.

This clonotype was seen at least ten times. This chain's CDR3 is CASSLALTRGSYGYTF. The CDR3 DNA sequence: TGTGCCAGCAGTTTAGCGCTAACGCGGGGGAGCTATGGCTACACCTTC. This sequence joins TRBV12-3 or TRBV12-4 and TRBJ1-2; TRBD1 might be the D (5 bases). There are 16 residues in the CDR3. V was shortened by 0 bases and J by 4 bases, with 15 bases between the two germline ends.

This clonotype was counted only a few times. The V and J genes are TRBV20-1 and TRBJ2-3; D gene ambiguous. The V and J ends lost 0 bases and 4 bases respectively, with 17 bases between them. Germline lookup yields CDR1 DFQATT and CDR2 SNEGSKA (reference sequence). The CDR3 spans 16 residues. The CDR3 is CSARDIGLVVADTQYF. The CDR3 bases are TGCAGTGCTAGAGATATTGGTCTAGTCGTCGCAGATACGCAGTATTTT.

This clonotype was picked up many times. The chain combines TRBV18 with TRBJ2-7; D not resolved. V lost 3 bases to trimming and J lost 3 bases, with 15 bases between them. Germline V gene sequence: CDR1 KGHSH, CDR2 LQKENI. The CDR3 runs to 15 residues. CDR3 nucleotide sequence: TGTGCCAGCTCACCTCGGAAAGGGTCCGACTACGAGCAGTACTTC. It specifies CASSPRKGSDYEQYF.

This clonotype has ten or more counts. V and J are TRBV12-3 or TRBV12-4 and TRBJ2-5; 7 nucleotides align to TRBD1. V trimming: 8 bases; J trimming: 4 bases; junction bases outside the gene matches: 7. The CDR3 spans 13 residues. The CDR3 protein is CASVQQGIETQYF. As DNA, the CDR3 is TGTGCCAGCGTTCAACAGGGGATAGAGACCCAGTACTTC.

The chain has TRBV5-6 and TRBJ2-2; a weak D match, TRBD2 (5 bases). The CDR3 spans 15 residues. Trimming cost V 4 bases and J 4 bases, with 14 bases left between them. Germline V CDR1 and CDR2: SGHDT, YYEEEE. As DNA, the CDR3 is TGTGCCAGCAGCGCCACCGACTACCCCACCGGGGAGCTGTTTTTT. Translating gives CASSATDYPTGELFF.

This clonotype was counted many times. Here the CDR3 DNA reads TGCAGTGCTCCGGGACAGGGACCCGGCCATGAGCAGTTCTTC. Translated, it gives CSAPGQGPGHEQFF. The chain has TRBV20-1 and TRBJ2-1, with TRBD1 identical over 9 bases. The CDR3 loop spans 14 amino acids. Germline trimming cut 5 bases from V and 8 bases from J; bases unmatched to any gene: 10. CDR1 is DFQATT, CDR2 SNEGSKA, per germline (reference sequence).

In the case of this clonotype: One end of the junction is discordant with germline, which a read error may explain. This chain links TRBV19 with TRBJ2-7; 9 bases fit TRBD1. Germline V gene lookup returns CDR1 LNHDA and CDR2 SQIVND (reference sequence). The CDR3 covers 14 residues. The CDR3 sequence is CASSSGTGTYGQYF. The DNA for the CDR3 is TGTGCCAGTAGCTCCGGGACAGGGACCTACGGGCAGTACTTC.

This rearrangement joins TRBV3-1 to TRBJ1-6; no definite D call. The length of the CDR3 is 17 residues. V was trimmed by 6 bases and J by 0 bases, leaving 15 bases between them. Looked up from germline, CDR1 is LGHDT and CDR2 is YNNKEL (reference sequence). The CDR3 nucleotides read TGTGCCAGCAGTACGGGAGAGAGGAGCTCCTATAATTCACCCCTCCACTTT. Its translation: CASSTGERSSYNSPLHF.

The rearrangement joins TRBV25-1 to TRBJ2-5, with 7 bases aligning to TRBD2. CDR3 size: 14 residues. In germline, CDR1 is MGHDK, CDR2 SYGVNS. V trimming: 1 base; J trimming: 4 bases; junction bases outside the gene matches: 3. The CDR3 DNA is TGTGCCAGCAGTGAATTACTAGCGTCAGAGACCCAGTACTTC. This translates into CASSELLASETQYF.

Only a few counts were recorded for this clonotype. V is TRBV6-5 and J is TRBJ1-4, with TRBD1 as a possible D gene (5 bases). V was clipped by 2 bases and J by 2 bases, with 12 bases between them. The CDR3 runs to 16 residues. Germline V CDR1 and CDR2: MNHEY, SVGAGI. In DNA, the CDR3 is TGTGCCAGCAGTTACGGGACCACTGGGACTAATGAAAAACTGTTTTTT. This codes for CASSYGTTGTNEKLFF.

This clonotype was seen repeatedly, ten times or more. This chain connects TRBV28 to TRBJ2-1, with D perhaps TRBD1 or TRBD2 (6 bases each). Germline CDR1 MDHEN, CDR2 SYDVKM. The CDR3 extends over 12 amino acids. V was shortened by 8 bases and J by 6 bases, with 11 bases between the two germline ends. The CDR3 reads CASGGGTNEQFF. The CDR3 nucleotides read TGTGCCAGCGGGGGCGGGACCAATGAGCAGTTCTTC.